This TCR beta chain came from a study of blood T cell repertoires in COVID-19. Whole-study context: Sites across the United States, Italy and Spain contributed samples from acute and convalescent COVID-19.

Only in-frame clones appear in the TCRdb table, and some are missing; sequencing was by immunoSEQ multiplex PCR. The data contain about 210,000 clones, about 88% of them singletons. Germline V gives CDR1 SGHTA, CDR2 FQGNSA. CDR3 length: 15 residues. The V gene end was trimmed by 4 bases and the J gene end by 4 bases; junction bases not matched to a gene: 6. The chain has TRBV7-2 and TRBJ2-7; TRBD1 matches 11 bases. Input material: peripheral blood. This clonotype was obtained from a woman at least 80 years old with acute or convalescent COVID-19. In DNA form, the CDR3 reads TGTGCCAGCAGCTCCCTTGGACAGGGGGCTTACGAGCAGTACTTC. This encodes CASSSLGQGAYEQYF.